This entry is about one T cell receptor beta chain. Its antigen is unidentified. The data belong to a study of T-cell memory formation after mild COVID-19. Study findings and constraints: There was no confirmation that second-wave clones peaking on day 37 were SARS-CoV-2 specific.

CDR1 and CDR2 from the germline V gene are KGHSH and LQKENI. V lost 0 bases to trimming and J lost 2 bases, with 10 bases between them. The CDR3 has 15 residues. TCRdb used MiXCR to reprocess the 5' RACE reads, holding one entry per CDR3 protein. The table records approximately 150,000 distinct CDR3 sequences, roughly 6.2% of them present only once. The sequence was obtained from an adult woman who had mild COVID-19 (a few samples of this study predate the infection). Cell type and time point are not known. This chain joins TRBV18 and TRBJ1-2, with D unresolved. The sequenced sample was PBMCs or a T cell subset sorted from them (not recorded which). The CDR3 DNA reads TGTGCCAGCTCACCACCGGCAGGCCCCAACTATGGCTACACCTTC. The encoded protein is CASSPPAGPNYGYTF. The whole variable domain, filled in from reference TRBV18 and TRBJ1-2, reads NAGVMQNPRHLVRRRGQEARLRCSPMKGHSHVYWYRQLPEEGLKFMVYLQKENIIDESGMPKERFSAEFPKEGPSILRIQQVVRGDSAAYFCASSPPAGPNYGYTFGSGTRLTVV.